The 10 T cell receptor beta chains below come from one sample, sequenced in a study of CD8+ T cells in alopecia areata. It was cDNA, reverse transcribed from extracted RNA, that served as the sequencing template. Data came from immunoSEQ multiplex PCR; TCRdb stores just in-frame clones and leaves some out. This sample has 150,000 to 200,000 clones, with 59% found just once. The source material was CD4+ T cells sorted from blood, sampled at week 0. The receptors derive from a human donor with alopecia areata.

The rearrangement uses TRBV5-1 and TRBJ1-5; TRBD1 matches 9 bases. CDR1 is SGHRS and CDR2 is YFSETQ in the germline V gene. Unmatched junction bases numbered 7, after V lost 2 bases and J lost 7 bases. The CDR3 runs to 15 residues. CDR3 loop: CASSLGTGNSQPQHF. The CDR3 DNA reads as TGCGCCAGCAGCTTAGGGACAGGGAACTCCCAGCCCCAGCATTTT.

The V gene is TRBV30, the J gene TRBJ1-4; no firm D call. The CDR3 is 14 residues long. The V gene's germline CDR1 is GTSNPN and CDR2 SVGIG (reference sequence). Trimming shortened V by 3 bases and J by 8 bases, and 16 bases separated the two germline ends. Written as DNA, the CDR3 is TGTGCCTGGAGGGAGAGGAGGGCCCGAGAAAAACTGTTTTTT. Translated: CAWRERRAREKLFF.

The V and J genes are TRBV2 and TRBJ1-5; D remains unclear. Trimming took off 4 bases at V and 2 bases at J, with 12 bases between the two ends. Germline V CDR1 and CDR2: SNHLY, FYNNEI. This CDR3 has 15 residues. The CDR3 nucleotides are TGTGCCAGCAGTGTTGTGCCGGAGGGCAATCAGCCCCAGCATTTT. Encoded protein: CASSVVPEGNQPQHF.

This rearrangement joins TRBV7-2 to TRBJ1-6; the match to TRBD1 covers 9 bases. The junction had 4 bases not matched to a gene; V was cut back by 3 bases and J by 7 bases. Germline-derived CDR1 and CDR2 are SGHTA and FQGNSA. This CDR3 has 15 residues. The CDR3 loop is CASSLDRGANSPLHF. As DNA, the CDR3 is TGTGCCAGCAGCTTGGACAGGGGTGCGAATTCACCCCTCCACTTT.

The sample holds a few counts of this clone. This rearrangement joins TRBV4-2 to TRBJ1-2; 8 nucleotides match TRBD1. Trimming took 0 bases from V and 4 from J; bases not matched to a gene: 4. There are 15 residues in the CDR3. Germline lookup yields CDR1 LGHNA and CDR2 YNFKEQ. CDR3 nucleotide sequence: TGTGCCAGCAGCCAAGATCCCGACAGGGGCTATGGCTACACCTTC. It codes for CASSQDPDRGYGYTF.

The rearrangement links TRBV30 to TRBJ1-5; D remains ambiguous. The germline V and J ends were trimmed by 5 bases and 6 bases, with 8 bases remaining between them. Germline V gene lookup returns CDR1 GTSNPN and CDR2 SVGIG (reference sequence). This CDR3 region has 11 residues. The CDR3 nucleotides read TGTGCCTGGGGATTGTCTCAGCCCCAGCATTTT. Translation gives CAWGLSQPQHF.

The chain employs TRBV29-1 and TRBJ1-3, with D hard to call. CDR3 length: 13 amino acids. V shed 4 bases and J shed 3 bases, with 10 bases lying between them. The germline V gene encodes CDR1 SQVTM and CDR2 ANQGSEA. The CDR3 region has the DNA TGCAGCGTTGTAGGGAGAGATGGAAACACCATATATTTT. It is translated as CSVVGRDGNTIYF.

This clone was observed a single time. The genes are TRBV2 and TRBJ2-7; 9 nucleotides agree with TRBD1. The germline V gene encodes CDR1 SNHLY and CDR2 FYNNEI. The CDR3 covers 15 residues. V lost 4 bases and J lost 5; bases outside the gene matches: 9. The CDR3 nucleotides are TGTGCCAGCAGTGTTGGGGGACAGGGTAGAAACGAGCAGTACTTC. It is translated as CASSVGGQGRNEQYF. Filled out from reference TRBV2 and TRBJ2-7, the complete variable domain reads EPEVTQTPSHQVTQMGQEVILRCVPISNHLYFYWYRQILGQKVEFLVSFYNNEISEKSEIFDDQFSVERPDGSNFTLKIRSTKLEDSAMYFCASSVGGQGRNEQYFGPGTRLTVT.

This clone was observed a handful of times. The V gene is TRBV19, the J gene TRBJ2-1, with D perhaps being TRBD1 or TRBD2 (5 bases each). This CDR3 contains 11 residues. The germline V and J ends were trimmed by 7 bases and 9 bases, with 10 bases remaining between them. CDR1 is LNHDA, CDR2 SQIVND, per germline (reference sequence). CDR3 in DNA: TGTGCCAGTATTTATGGGGGTGAGCAGTTCTTC. Its translation is CASIYGGEQFF.

CDR3 loop: CSVPGWGNTEAFF. The CDR3 DNA reads as TGCAGCGTTCCAGGGTGGGGGAACACTGAAGCTTTCTTT. The chain combines TRBV29-1 with TRBJ1-1; D is perhaps TRBD1 (5 bases). V was pared by 5 bases and J by 1 base, with 11 bases between. There are 13 residues in the CDR3. Per germline, CDR1 SQVTM and CDR2 ANQGSEA.